A selection of T cell receptor beta chains follows, all from one sample in a study of blood T cell repertoires in COVID-19. Assay: immunoSEQ multiplex PCR; the TCRdb copy retains only in-frame clones and omits some. This sample has just over 60,000 clones, with roughly 80% found just once. The sequenced sample was peripheral blood. These receptors all come from a woman older than 75 with active or convalescent COVID-19. Both conserved end residues are part of each CDR3. A D gene is named only where the DNA matches it firmly. Not all rows give a size; the values are once, few, many and, for expanded clones, a class.

j_call v_call d_call clone_size cdr3_nt cdr3_aa
TRBJ2-3 TRBV7-9 TRBD1 . TGTGCCAGCAGCACACAAGACAGGGGCGATACGCAGTATTTT CASSTQDRGDTQYF
TRBJ2-3 TRBV9 . . TGTGCCAGCAGCTCGCGTCTCACAGATACGCAGTATTTT CASSSRLTDTQYF
TRBJ2-7 TRBV18 TRBD1 once TGTGCCAGCTCCCCCGGGACAGGGAGTAGCTACGAGCAGTACTTC CASSPGTGSSYEQYF
TRBJ1-2 TRBV5-5 . . TGTGCCAGCAGCTTGGGGGGGCGAGGAAACTATGGCTACACCTTC CASSLGGRGNYGYTF
TRBJ1-2 TRBV25-1 TRBD1 . TGTGCCAGCAGTGAATCAACAGGGGCGGATGGCTATGGCTACACCTTC CASSESTGADGYGYTF
TRBJ2-2 TRBV5-1 . once TGCGCCAGCAGCTTACCCCGGGAGACCGGGGAGCTGTTTTTT CASSLPRETGELFF
TRBJ1-5 TRBV28 . . TGTGCCAGCAGATCAAACCACCAGCAGCCCCAGCATTTT CASRSNHQQPQHF
TRBJ2-1 TRBV2 TRBD2 . TGTGCCAGCATCCCCCGGACTAGCCGATACAATGAGCAGTTCTTC CASIPRTSRYNEQFF
TRBJ1-1 TRBV5-1 . once TGCGCCAGCAGCACAGACCCTGGTACTGAAGCTTTCTTT CASSTDPGTEAFF
TRBJ2-5 TRBV5-1 TRBD2 . TGCGCCAGCAGCTTGGCCAGCGGGGGGGCGGAAGAGACCCAGTACTTC CASSLASGGAEETQYF
TRBJ2-5 TRBV5-1 TRBD2 . TGCGCCAGCAGCACCGCTAGCGGGGGAAACCAAGAGACCCAGTACTTC CASSTASGGNQETQYF
TRBJ2-7 TRBV5-4 TRBD1 few TGTGCCAGCAGCTTCGACCTAGGGGGACAGGGGTCCTACGAGCAGTACTTC CASSFDLGGQGSYEQYF
TRBJ2-2 TRBV9 TRBD2 . TGTGCCAGCAGCCCAACTCGGGGGGGACACACCGGGGAGCTGTTTTTT CASSPTRGGHTGELFF
TRBJ1-1 TRBV5-1 . . TGCGCCAGCAGCTTGCCCCTCGCGGAGCACACTGAAGCTTTCTTT CASSLPLAEHTEAFF
TRBJ1-4 TRBV2 . . TGTGCCAGCAGGGCCAGGTCAACTAATGAAAAACTGTTTTTT CASRARSTNEKLFF
TRBJ1-1 TRBV5-1 TRBD1 . TGCGCCAGCAGCCCCGGGACAGGAAACACTGAAGCTTTCTTT CASSPGTGNTEAFF
TRBJ1-6 TRBV5-1 . . TGCGCCAGCAGCCTCTCGGGAGATAATTCACCCCTCCACTTT CASSLSGDNSPLHF
TRBJ1-1 TRBV5-8 . . TGTGCCAGCAGCTTGCGTGGGGGGTTCGCGTCGACTGAAGCTTTCTTT CASSLRGGFASTEAFF
TRBJ1-5 TRBV7-9 TRBD1 . TGTGCCAGCAGCTCGAACAGGGGACAGCCCCAGCATTTT CASSSNRGQPQHF
TRBJ2-2 TRBV5-1 . . TGCGCCAGCAGCGTGGAGGTGGGGGGCACCGGGGAGCTGTTTTTT CASSVEVGGTGELFF
TRBJ2-1 TRBV10-3 TRBD2 . TGTGCCATCGGACTAGCGGGGAACAATGAGCAGTTCTTC CAIGLAGNNEQFF
TRBJ1-5 TRBV5-1 . few TGCGCCAGCAGCCCCGGCCGGGGGGGCGATCAGCCCCAGCATTTT CASSPGRGGDQPQHF
TRBJ1-1 TRBV5-4 . . TGTGCCAGCAGCTTGGGAGCGCCATTCATGAACACTGAAGCTTTCTTT CASSLGAPFMNTEAFF
TRBJ2-3 TRBV7-6 . . TGTGCCAGCAGCTTAGCGGGGGGGCGTGATACGCAGTATTTT CASSLAGGRDTQYF
TRBJ2-7 TRBV2 . . TGTGCCAGCAGCCTGGGGGGTAGCGGCTTCTACGAGCAGTACTTC CASSLGGSGFYEQYF
TRBJ2-3 TRBV12-5 TRBD1 . TGTGCTAGTGGTTTAGGGGGCCGCACAGATACGCAGTATTTT CASGLGGRTDTQYF
TRBJ2-7 TRBV18 . few TGTGCCAGCTCACCACAAACTGGGGCAGGGGAGCAGTACTTC CASSPQTGAGEQYF
TRBJ1-2 TRBV19 . few TGTGCCAGTAGGACGACAGCATATGGCTACACCTTC CASRTTAYGYTF
TRBJ1-1 TRBV12-3/TRBV12-4 TRBD1 once TGTGCCAGCAGTCGGACAGGGCCAGTCGAAGCTTTCTTT CASSRTGPVEAFF
TRBJ1-4 TRBV10-3 TRBD1 . TGTGCCACCGGGGACAGGGCTGAAAAACTGTTTTTT CATGDRAEKLFF
TRBJ2-3 TRBV5-1 . . TGCGCCAGCAGCTTGGGTGGACTACCCACAGATACGCAGTATTTT CASSLGGLPTDTQYF
TRBJ2-2 TRBV2 . . TGTGCCAGCGAGGTTTCGTTGGGTGGCACCGGGGAGCTGTTTTTT CASEVSLGGTGELFF
TRBJ1-2 TRBV7-8 . . TGTGCCAGCCGCCGCGCAGGGCCTGATGGCTACACCTTC CASRRAGPDGYTF
TRBJ2-5 TRBV24-1 TRBD2 . TGTGCCACCAGTGGCATAGCGGGGGGACAAGAGACCCAGTACTTC CATSGIAGGQETQYF
TRBJ1-3 TRBV5-1 . . TGCGCCAGCAGCTTGTCCCCCGACAGGTACTCTGGAAACACCATATATTTT CASSLSPDRYSGNTIYF
TRBJ1-2 TRBV5-1 TRBD1 once TGCGCCAGCAGCACAGGGGCACCGCGGGGCTTCTATGGCTACACCTTC CASSTGAPRGFYGYTF
TRBJ1-5 TRBV20-1 . . TGCAGTGCTAGTCGGCAGGGCGGTGGTCAGCCCCAGCATTTT CSASRQGGGQPQHF
TRBJ2-5 TRBV11-2 TRBD1 . TGTGCCAGCAGCTTAGGACAGGGGCGGGAGACCCAGTACTTC CASSLGQGRETQYF
TRBJ1-1 TRBV2 . . TGTGCCAGCAGTGGGGAGACAACGGTGAAAGCTTTCTTT CASSGETTVKAFF
TRBJ1-4 TRBV3-1/TRBV3-2 . . TGTGCCAGCAGCCCCGGTGCGACTAATGAAAAACTGTTTTTT CASSPGATNEKLFF
TRBJ2-7 TRBV6-5 . . TGTGCCAGCAGTCACAGGGCTACCTACGAGCAGTACTTC CASSHRATYEQYF
TRBJ2-1 TRBV5-6 TRBD1 . TGTGCCAGCAGCCCACTTGGGGGACAGGTCTACAATGAGCAGTTCTTC CASSPLGGQVYNEQFF
TRBJ1-4 TRBV5-1 . . TGCGCCAGCAGCTTTGGGGACACCCTAAGGGAAAAACTGTTTTTT CASSFGDTLREKLFF
TRBJ2-5 TRBV9 TRBD1 . TGTGCCAGCAGCGTAGCCCCGACAGGGGAGGAGACCCAGTACTTC CASSVAPTGEETQYF
TRBJ1-6 TRBV11-3 TRBD1 . TGTGCCAGCGGAATACGCGGGGGACAGGCCAATTCACCCCTCCACTTT CASGIRGGQANSPLHF
TRBJ1-2 TRBV7-2 TRBD1 . TGTGCCAGCAGCTCTGCTTGGGACAGGATCTATGGCTACACCTTC CASSSAWDRIYGYTF
TRBJ2-5 TRBV11-2 TRBD1 . TGTGCCAGCAGCGTTCAAGGACAGGGGGTCCAAGAGACCCAGTACTTC CASSVQGQGVQETQYF
TRBJ1-5 TRBV27 TRBD1 . TGTGCCAGCAGTTTAGGACAGGGGATGAATCAGCCCCAGCATTTT CASSLGQGMNQPQHF
TRBJ1-1 TRBV25-1 TRBD1 . TGTGCCAGCAGTGAGACAGGGGGCACTGAAGCTTTCTTT CASSETGGTEAFF
TRBJ2-1 TRBV6-5 TRBD2 . TGTGCCAGCAGGACCCTAGCGGGGATCTACAATGAGCAGTTCTTC CASRTLAGIYNEQFF
TRBJ2-7 TRBV29-1 . . TGCAGCGTTGGGTGGGGCAACAACGAGCAGTACTTC CSVGWGNNEQYF
TRBJ1-2 TRBV5-1 TRBD1 . TGCGCCAGCAGCTGGGACAGCCTCTATGGCTACACCTTC CASSWDSLYGYTF
TRBJ2-7 TRBV12-3/TRBV12-4 . . TGTGCCAGCAGTCCACCGGGAACAGTCGAGCAGTACTTC CASSPPGTVEQYF
TRBJ2-7 TRBV27 TRBD2 . TGTGCCAGCAGTTGGACTAGCGGACCCTACGAGCAGTACTTC CASSWTSGPYEQYF
TRBJ1-1 TRBV5-4 . . TGTGCCAGCAGCTTGGCGGGTCCCCTGAACACTGAAGCTTTCTTT CASSLAGPLNTEAFF